One sample yielded the 9 T cell receptor beta chains listed below, sequenced in a study of blood T cell repertoires in COVID-19. Repertoires were generated with immunoSEQ multiplex PCR, while TCRdb's copy carries only in-frame clones and drops some. The repertoire holds over 110,000 clones, 70% to 90% seen once, with roughly 28% in the top ten. The sequenced sample was peripheral blood. These receptors all come from a human donor in a cohort sampled during active COVID-19.

Concerning this clone itself: Other DNA sequences in this specimen translate into the identical CDR3. The chain is built from TRBV6-5 and TRBJ1-2; perhaps TRBD1 as D (5 bases). Per the germline V gene, CDR1 is MNHEY and CDR2 is SVGAGI. Trimming left V 2 bases short and J 4 bases short, with 8 bases between. The CDR3 is 13 amino acids. CDR3 nucleotides: TGTGCCAGCAGTTACAGGGGCGGCTATGGCTACACCTTC. This encodes CASSYRGGYGYTF.

V usage is TRBV19 and J usage is TRBJ1-5, with a weak D call TRBD1 (5 bases). CDR1 is LNHDA, CDR2 SQIVND, per germline (reference sequence). The CDR3 spans 14 residues. V was pared by 4 bases and J by 2 bases, with 9 bases between. The CDR3 DNA reads TGTGCCAGTAGTAAGGTAGGGGGCAATCAGCCCCAGCATTTT. Protein product: CASSKVGGNQPQHF.

J is TRBJ1-1 and V is TRBV7-9; D possibly corresponds to TRBD1 (5 bases). V was cut by 6 bases and J by 2 bases, with 16 bases left in between. This CDR3 spans 15 amino acids. CDR1 and CDR2 from the germline V gene are SEHNR and FQNEAQ (reference sequence). The CDR3 loop reads CASSRETGPNTEAFF. The CDR3 region has the DNA TGTGCCAGCAGTCGTGAAACAGGACCCAACACTGAAGCTTTCTTT.

This clone was counted once. V usage is TRBV5-1 and J usage is TRBJ1-2; 7 bases align to TRBD1. The germline V gene has CDR1 SGHRS and CDR2 YFSETQ. CDR3 length equals 15 residues. Trimming at V came to 2 bases and at J to 0 bases, leaving 4 bases not matched to a gene. The CDR3 DNA reads as TGCGCCAGCAGCTTCTCGGGACAGACTAACTATGGCTACACCTTC. Translation gives CASSFSGQTNYGYTF. The whole variable domain, filled in from reference TRBV5-1 and TRBJ1-2, reads KAGVTQTPRYLIKTRGQQVTLSCSPISGHRSVSWYQQTPGQGLQFLFEYFSETQRNKGNFPGRFSGRQFSNSRSEMNVSTLELGDSALYLCASSFSGQTNYGYTFGSGTRLTVV.

The chain links TRBV5-4 to TRBJ1-2; weak D call: TRBD1 (6 bases). This CDR3 region has 15 residues. Looked up from germline, CDR1 is SGHNT and CDR2 is YYREEE (reference sequence). V was pared by 0 bases and J by 4 bases, with 13 bases between. CDR3 in amino acids: CASSLGTASSYGYTF. The CDR3 nucleotides are TGTGCCAGCAGCTTGGGGACAGCATCTTCCTATGGCTACACCTTC.

The chain joins TRBV7-3 to TRBJ1-6; a weak D match, TRBD1 (5 bases). The CDR3 extends over 18 amino acids. The germline V and J ends were trimmed by 8 bases and 5 bases, with 25 bases remaining between them. Germline CDR1 reads SGHTA; CDR2 reads FQGTGA. In DNA form, the CDR3 reads TGTGCCAGCCCTAGGTTTTATCTGGGGGGGAAAAATAATTCACCCCTCCACTTT. Translation gives CASPRFYLGGKNNSPLHF. The full variable domain, completed using reference TRBV7-3 and TRBJ1-6, is GAGVSQTPSNKVTEKGKYVELRCDPISGHTALYWYRQSLGQGPEFLIYFQGTGAADDSGLPNDRFFAVRPEGSVSTLKIQRTERGDSAVYLCASPRFYLGGKNNSPLHFGNGTRLTVT.

This sequence joins TRBV18 and TRBJ2-5, with D hard to call. This CDR3 comprises 13 residues. From germline, CDR1 is KGHSH and CDR2 LQKENI. The V and J ends lost 3 bases and 1 base respectively, with 6 bases between them. The CDR3 here is CASSPGRQETQYF. CDR3 bases: TGTGCCAGCTCACCGGGCCGCCAAGAGACCCAGTACTTC.

Turning to this clone: This same CDR3 is encoded by further DNA sequences in the sample. The CDR3, as DNA: TGTGCCAGCTCACTCAGGGGATTAATGAACACTGAAGCTTTCTTT. This codes for CASSLRGLMNTEAFF. J is TRBJ1-1 and V is TRBV18, with D perhaps TRBD1 (6 bases). This CDR3 has 15 residues. The V end lost 4 bases, the J end lost 0 bases, and 12 bases lay between the germline ends. CDR1 is KGHSH, CDR2 LQKENI, per germline.

The CDR3 here is CASSRQGPNEKLFF. DNA of the CDR3: TGTGCCAGCAGCCGACAGGGACCTAATGAAAAACTGTTTTTT. The chain recombines TRBV5-6 with TRBJ1-4; 7 bases agree with TRBD1. CDR3 length: 14 amino acids. Germline-derived CDR1 and CDR2 are SGHDT and YYEEEE. Trimming cost V 4 bases and J 3 bases; bases outside gene matches: 3.